The sequence of this TCR beta chain was determined in a study of blood T cell repertoires in COVID-19 (dated by TCRdb to 2020 to 2021). About the full investigation: Samples covering the acute and convalescent phases of COVID-19 were provided by collaborators in the United States, Italy and Spain. A freely available public database, intended as a resource for researchers studying the immune response to SARS-CoV-2, is where the repertoires were released. Deeply sampled blood TCRbeta repertoires from subjects exposed to, actively infected with, or recovered from COVID-19 were included in the dataset. Where available, HLA class I and class II types were taken from metadata supplied by the sample provider and were not determined by assay-based typing. The sample metadata nearly always contained a de-identified subject ID, COVID-19 status, age in years and sex. The prospective study material was composed of cDNA or gDNA derived from T cells, B-cell-depleted T cells, or PBMCs. The samples were drawn from the first 160 participants of the ongoing ImmuneRACE study and from some 1,300 subjects provided by 6 global collaborators.

TCRbeta CDR3 regions were amplified from genomic DNA using the immunoSEQ Assay, a bias-controlled multiplex PCR. On the authors' methods: The number of nucleated cells in each sample was estimated by amplification of reference gene primers within the assay. To quantify the absolute abundance of each unique TCRbeta CDR3 rearrangement, sequence reads were collapsed and filtered. Productive Simpson clonality was computed per sample as the square root of Simpson's diversity index over productive rearrangements. TCRdb holds this immuneACCESS table with in-frame rearrangements only. Some clones are missing; in checked studies, unresolved V genes explain under half, and the rest has no known cause. That table furnishes V, J and clone size, whereas the DNA furnished D and trimming. The sample data list fewer than 200,000 clones, and 83% of these were observed just once. The ten most abundant clones make up roughly 2% of the sample.

As regards this clone: The specificity of this receptor is unknown. No quality values exist for individual bases; no much larger clone is one base distant.

V lost 3 bases and J lost 4 bases; the stretch between them is 9 bases long. Measured from the cysteine to the phenylalanine, the CDR3 is 13 residues long. CDR3 DNA only is kept here, 39 bases in frame from base 1. Looking up the germline V gene yields CDR1 SGHVS and CDR2 FQNEAQ. Points the paper makes about the study in general: The amount of clinical and demographic metadata varied by source and participant and was provided uncurated.

Whole blood was collected in K2EDTA tubes by collaborating institutions according to the institutions' own protocols. For TCRbeta analysis, collaborators shipped samples in one of three forms: frozen whole blood, isolated PBMCs, or DNA extracted from either of those sample types. The chain uses TRBV7-8 and TRBJ2-5; the D gene is perhaps TRBD1, from 6 matching bases. Sample: peripheral blood. This clonotype originated in a woman of 80 years or more with acute or convalescent COVID-19. The CDR3 corresponds to CASSLGQRETQYF. The nucleotide sequence is TGTGCCAGCAGCTTGGGACAAAGAGAGACCCAGTACTTC.